This T cell receptor beta chain stems from a study of Ad26.COV2.S vaccination and SARS-CoV-2 variants. Study context: The study gave Ad26.COV2.S intramuscularly, once or twice 56 days apart.

Method: immunoSEQ multiplex PCR; TCRdb's copy keeps in-frame clones and lacks some. The sample holds some 390,000 clones, around 85% seen once. Specified treatment: some 20 received Ad26.COV2.S at low or high dose, single or two shots; 5 received placebo; per-sample allocation not given. Following the first vaccine or placebo injection, samples were taken on day 63. Built on an Ad26 vector, the vaccine expressed Wuhan-strain SARS-CoV-2 spike. Details on this clone: At one end, the junction sequence differs from germline, possibly due to a read error.

CDR3 size: 11 residues. Source: peripheral blood, taken in a trial of Ad26.COV2.S vaccine versus placebo. The chain combines TRBV12-3 or TRBV12-4 with TRBJ1-2, with D perhaps matching TRBD1 (6 bases). The source is a person aged 18-60 years who received the Ad26.COV2.S COVID-19 vaccine or a placebo. The CDR3 DNA is TGTGCCAGCAGCCGTTTAGGGGGGTTCGCCTTC. Protein product: CASSRLGGFAF.